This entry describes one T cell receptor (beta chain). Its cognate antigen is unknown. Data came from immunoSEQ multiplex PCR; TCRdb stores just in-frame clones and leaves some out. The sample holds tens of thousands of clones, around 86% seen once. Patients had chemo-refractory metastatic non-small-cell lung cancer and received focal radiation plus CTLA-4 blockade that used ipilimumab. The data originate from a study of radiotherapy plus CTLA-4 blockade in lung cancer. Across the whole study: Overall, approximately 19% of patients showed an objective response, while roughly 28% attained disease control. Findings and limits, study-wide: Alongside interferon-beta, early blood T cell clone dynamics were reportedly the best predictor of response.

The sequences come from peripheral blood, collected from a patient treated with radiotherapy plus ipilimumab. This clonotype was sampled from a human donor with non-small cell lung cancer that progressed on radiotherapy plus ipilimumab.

CDR3 sequence: CASRVRVRETQYF. The CDR3 DNA reads TGTGCCAGCAGGGTCAGGGTCCGGGAGACCCAGTACTTC. The chain employs TRBV6-5 and TRBJ2-5, with D possibly being TRBD1 (5 bases). Germline lookup yields CDR1 MNHEY and CDR2 SVGAGI. With 6 bases removed from V and 5 bases from J, the gap between germline ends came to 13 bases. The length of the CDR3 is 13 residues.